This is a list of T cell receptor beta chains from one sample in a study of CD8 T cells in ankylosing spondylitis. TCRdb passed the 5' RACE reads through MiXCR, listing each CDR3 protein once. The data hold 400,000 or so distinct CDR3 sequences, with about 25% observed a single time. The sequenced sample was blood, either unsorted or a sorted T cell fraction (not recorded which). The receptors were sampled from a male donor with ankylosing spondylitis. Both conserved end residues are part of each CDR3. Each record gives: CDR3 length, clone size, V gene, CDR3 protein. Some rows mark clone size as missing; the rest say once, few, many or name a class of expanded clone.

CDR3 length: 14
clone size: -
V gene: TRBV6-5
CDR3 protein: CASRSGVTNEKLFF

CDR3 length: 15
clone size: -
V gene: TRBV4-1
CDR3 protein: CASSHGTSGKRQQFF

CDR3 length: 15
clone size: few
V gene: TRBV4-2
CDR3 protein: CASSQGVTHTGELFF

CDR3 length: 15
clone size: -
V gene: TRBV20-1
CDR3 protein: CSARGLRGGTDTQYF

CDR3 length: 16
clone size: -
V gene: TRBV28
CDR3 protein: CASSFPGIIYNSPLHF

CDR3 length: 13
clone size: few
V gene: TRBV20-1
CDR3 protein: CSARKGSYNEQFF

CDR3 length: 14
clone size: -
V gene: TRBV29-1
CDR3 protein: CSVSGRADTGELFF

CDR3 length: 14
clone size: few
V gene: TRBV5-1
CDR3 protein: CASSSKQGSHGYTF

CDR3 length: 14
clone size: -
V gene: TRBV5-1
CDR3 protein: CASSEGGYDQPQHF

CDR3 length: 16
clone size: -
V gene: TRBV18
CDR3 protein: CASSPAVGDWDIEQYF

CDR3 length: 15
clone size: -
V gene: TRBV5-1
CDR3 protein: CASSLQGRRTDTQYF

CDR3 length: 15
clone size: -
V gene: TRBV7-8
CDR3 protein: CASSYSVGRAYEQYF

CDR3 length: 17
clone size: -
V gene: TRBV20-1
CDR3 protein: CSARDLLQGEVSYEQYF

CDR3 length: 14
clone size: -
V gene: TRBV7-2
CDR3 protein: CASSKGQITDTQYF

CDR3 length: 15
clone size: -
V gene: TRBV28
CDR3 protein: CASSTPGQGAPTQYF

CDR3 length: 17
clone size: -
V gene: TRBV20-1
CDR3 protein: CCASWRLAGGITDTQYF

CDR3 length: 14
clone size: -
V gene: TRBV4-2
CDR3 protein: CASSQGRSEETQYF

CDR3 length: 16
clone size: few
V gene: TRBV4-1
CDR3 protein: CASSQAHMGLWNEQFF

CDR3 length: 14
clone size: -
V gene: TRBV20-1
CDR3 protein: CSARGGDHTDTQYF

CDR3 length: 15
clone size: -
V gene: TRBV12-3/TRBV12-4
CDR3 protein: CASSSVTGGAGKAFF